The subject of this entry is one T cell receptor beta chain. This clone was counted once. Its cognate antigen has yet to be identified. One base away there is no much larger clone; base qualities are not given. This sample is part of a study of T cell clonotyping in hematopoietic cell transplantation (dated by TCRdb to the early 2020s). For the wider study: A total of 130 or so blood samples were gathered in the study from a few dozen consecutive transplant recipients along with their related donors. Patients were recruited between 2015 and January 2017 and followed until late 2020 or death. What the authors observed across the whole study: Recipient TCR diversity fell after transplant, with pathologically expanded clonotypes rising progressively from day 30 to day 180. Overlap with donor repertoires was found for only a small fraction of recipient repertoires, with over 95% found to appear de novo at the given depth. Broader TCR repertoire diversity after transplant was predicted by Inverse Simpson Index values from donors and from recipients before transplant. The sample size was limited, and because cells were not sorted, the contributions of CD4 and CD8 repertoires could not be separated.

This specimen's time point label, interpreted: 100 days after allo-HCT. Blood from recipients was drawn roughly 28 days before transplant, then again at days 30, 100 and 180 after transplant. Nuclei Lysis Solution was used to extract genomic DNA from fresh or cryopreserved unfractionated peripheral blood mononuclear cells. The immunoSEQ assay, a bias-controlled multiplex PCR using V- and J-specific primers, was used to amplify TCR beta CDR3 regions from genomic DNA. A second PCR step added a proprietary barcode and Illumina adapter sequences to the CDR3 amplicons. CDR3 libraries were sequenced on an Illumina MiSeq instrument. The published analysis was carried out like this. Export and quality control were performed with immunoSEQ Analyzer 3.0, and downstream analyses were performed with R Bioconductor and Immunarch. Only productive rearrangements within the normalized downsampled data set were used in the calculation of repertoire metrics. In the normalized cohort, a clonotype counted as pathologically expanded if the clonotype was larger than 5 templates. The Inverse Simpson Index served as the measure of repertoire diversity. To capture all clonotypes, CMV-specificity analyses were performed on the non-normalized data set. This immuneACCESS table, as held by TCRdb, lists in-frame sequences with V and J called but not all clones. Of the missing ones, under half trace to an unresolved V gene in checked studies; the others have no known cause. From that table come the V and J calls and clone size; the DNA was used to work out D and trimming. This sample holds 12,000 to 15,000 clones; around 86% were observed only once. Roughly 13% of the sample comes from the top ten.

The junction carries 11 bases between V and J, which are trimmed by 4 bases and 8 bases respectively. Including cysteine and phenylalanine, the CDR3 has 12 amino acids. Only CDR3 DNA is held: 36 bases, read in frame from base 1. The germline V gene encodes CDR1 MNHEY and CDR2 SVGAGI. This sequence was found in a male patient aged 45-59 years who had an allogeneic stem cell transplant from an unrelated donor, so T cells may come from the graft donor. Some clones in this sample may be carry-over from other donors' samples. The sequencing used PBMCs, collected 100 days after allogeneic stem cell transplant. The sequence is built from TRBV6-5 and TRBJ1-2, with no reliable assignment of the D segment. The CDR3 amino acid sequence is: CASSSTYSGYTF. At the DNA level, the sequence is TGTGCCAGCAGTTCGACTTATTCGGGCTACACCTTC.